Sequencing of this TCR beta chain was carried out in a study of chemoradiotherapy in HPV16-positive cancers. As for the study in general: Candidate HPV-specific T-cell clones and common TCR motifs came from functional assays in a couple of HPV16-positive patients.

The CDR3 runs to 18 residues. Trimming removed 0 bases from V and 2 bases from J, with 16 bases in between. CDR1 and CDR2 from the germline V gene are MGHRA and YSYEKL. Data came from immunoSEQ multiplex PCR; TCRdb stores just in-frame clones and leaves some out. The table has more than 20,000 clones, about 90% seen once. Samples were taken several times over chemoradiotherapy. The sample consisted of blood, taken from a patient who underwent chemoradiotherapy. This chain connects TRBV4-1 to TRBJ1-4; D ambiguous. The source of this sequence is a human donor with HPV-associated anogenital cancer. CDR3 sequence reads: CASSQDRGQSWTNEKLFF. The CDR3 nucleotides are TGCGCCAGCAGCCAAGATCGGGGTCAGTCATGGACTAATGAAAAACTGTTTTTT.